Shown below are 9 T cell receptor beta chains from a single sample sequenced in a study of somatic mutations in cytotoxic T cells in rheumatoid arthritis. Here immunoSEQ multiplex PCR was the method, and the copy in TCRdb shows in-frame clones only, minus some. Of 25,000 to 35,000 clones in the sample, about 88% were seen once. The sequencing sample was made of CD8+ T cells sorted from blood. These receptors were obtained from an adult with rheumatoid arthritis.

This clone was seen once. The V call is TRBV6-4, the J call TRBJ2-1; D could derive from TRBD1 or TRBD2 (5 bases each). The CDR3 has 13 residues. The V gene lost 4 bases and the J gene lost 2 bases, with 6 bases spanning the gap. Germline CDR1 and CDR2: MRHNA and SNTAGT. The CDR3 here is CASSGGPYNEQFF. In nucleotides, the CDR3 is TGTGCCAGCAGTGGGGGACCCTACAATGAGCAGTTCTTC.

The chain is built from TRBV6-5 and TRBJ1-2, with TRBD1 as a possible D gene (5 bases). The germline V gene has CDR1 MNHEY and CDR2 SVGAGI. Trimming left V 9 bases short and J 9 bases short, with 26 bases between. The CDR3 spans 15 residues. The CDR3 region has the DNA TGTGCCAGTTACTTCCAGGCAGGGCCTGTCGGAAGCTACACCTTC. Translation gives CASYFQAGPVGSYTF.

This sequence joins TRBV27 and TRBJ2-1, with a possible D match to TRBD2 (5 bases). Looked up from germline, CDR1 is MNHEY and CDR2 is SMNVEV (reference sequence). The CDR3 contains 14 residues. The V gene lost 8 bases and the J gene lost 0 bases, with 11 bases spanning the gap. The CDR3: CASRPGSSYNEQFF. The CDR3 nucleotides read TGTGCCAGCCGTCCGGGGAGCTCCTACAATGAGCAGTTCTTC.

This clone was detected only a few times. The CDR3 protein is CASSVWELNSPLHF. CDR3 DNA: TGTGCCAGCAGCGTTTGGGAACTCAATTCACCCCTCCACTTT. The J gene is TRBJ1-6, the V gene TRBV9; D is uncertain. V gave up 2 bases and J gave up 7 bases, with 10 bases separating them. Germline CDR1 is SGDLS and CDR2 is YYNGEE. This CDR3 is 14 amino acids long. Drawing the rest from reference TRBV9 and TRBJ1-6, the complete variable domain is DSGVTQTPKHLITATGQRVTLRCSPRSGDLSVYWYQQSLDQGLQFLIQYYNGEERAKGNILERFSAQQFPDLHSELNLSSLELGDSALYFCASSVWELNSPLHFGNGTRLTVT.

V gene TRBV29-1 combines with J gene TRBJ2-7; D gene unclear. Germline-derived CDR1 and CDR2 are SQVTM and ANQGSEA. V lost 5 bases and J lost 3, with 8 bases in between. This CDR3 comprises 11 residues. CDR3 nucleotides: TGCAGCGTTAGAGCAGGCTACGAGCAGTACTTC. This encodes CSVRAGYEQYF.

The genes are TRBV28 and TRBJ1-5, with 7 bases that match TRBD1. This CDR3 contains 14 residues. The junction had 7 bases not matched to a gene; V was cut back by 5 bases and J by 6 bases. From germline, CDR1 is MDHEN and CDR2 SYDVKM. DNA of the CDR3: TGTGCCAGCAGTCCGAGGGGGCTTGGTCAGCCCCAGCATTTT. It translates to CASSPRGLGQPQHF.

CDR3 protein: CASSLGIFANTGELFF. In DNA, the CDR3 is TGTGCCAGCAGCTTAGGGATTTTCGCGAACACCGGGGAGCTGTTTTTT. The chain uses TRBV11-2 and TRBJ2-2; D unclear. The V end was cut by 1 base, the J end by 0 bases, with 9 bases between. The CDR3 length is 16 residues. Germline CDR1 is SGHAT and CDR2 is FQNNGV.

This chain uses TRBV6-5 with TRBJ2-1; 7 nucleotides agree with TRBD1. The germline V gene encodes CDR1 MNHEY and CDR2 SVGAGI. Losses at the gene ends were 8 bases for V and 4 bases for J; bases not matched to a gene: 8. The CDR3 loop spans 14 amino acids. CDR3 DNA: TGTGCCAGCTCCTTTTGGGACAGTTACAATGAGCAGTTCTTC. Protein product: CASSFWDSYNEQFF.

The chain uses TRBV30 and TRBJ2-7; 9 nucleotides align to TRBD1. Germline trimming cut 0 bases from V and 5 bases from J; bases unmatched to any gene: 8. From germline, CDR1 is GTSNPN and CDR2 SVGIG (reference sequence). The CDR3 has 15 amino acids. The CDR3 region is CAWSVGTGTGDEQYF. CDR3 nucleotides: TGTGCCTGGAGTGTTGGGACAGGGACGGGCGACGAGCAGTACTTC.